A single sample gave rise to the 28 T cell receptor beta chains below, sequenced in a study of T cells expressing NK-cell markers. TCRdb re-called the 5' RACE reads and catalogs CDR3 proteins one per entry, DNA excluded. This table lists about 260,000 distinct CDR3 sequences. Sequencing was performed on blood T cells: a sorted CD56 or NKG2C T cell subset, CD4+ or CD8+ T cells, or bulk PBMC T cells (not recorded which). The receptors originated from a man younger than 30 in good health.

This CDR3 reads CASSLGLAGGRYF. V usage is TRBV12-3 or TRBV12-4 and J usage is TRBJ2-7; TCRdb calls TRBD2, which cannot be checked without DNA. The CDR3 contains 13 residues.

This chain links TRBV7-3 with TRBJ2-5. The CDR3 length is 14 residues. Germline assignment: CDR1 SGHTA and CDR2 FQGTGA. The CDR3 is CASSPGTSPETQYF.

This rearrangement joins TRBV6-1 to TRBJ1-1. Germline assignment: CDR1 MNHNS and CDR2 SASEGT. The CDR3 totals 13 residues. The CDR3 region is CASTEGVGLVAFF.

The chain joins TRBV7-2 to TRBJ1-2; TCRdb's D call of TRBD1 is untestable without DNA. Germline loops: CDR1 SGHTA, CDR2 FQGNSA. This CDR3 spans 14 amino acids. The CDR3 spells CASSFLGQGNGYTF.

The chain carries TRBV7-2 and TRBJ1-3; TCRdb proposes TRBD1, but this gene call is untestable without DNA. CDR3 length: 16 amino acids. CDR1 and CDR2 from the germline V gene are SGHTA and FQGNSA. The CDR3 protein is CASSLAPPGAGNTIYF. The full variable domain, rest sourced from reference TRBV7-2 and TRBJ1-3, is GAGVSQSPSNKVTEKGKDVELRCDPISGHTALYWYRQSLGQGLEFLIYFQGNSAPDKSGLPSDRFSAERTGGSVSTLTIQRTQQEDSAVYLCASSLAPPGAGNTIYFGEGSWLTVV.

The chain has TRBV25-1 and TRBJ2-3; TCRdb calls TRBD2, which cannot be checked without DNA. The CDR3 covers 15 residues. Germline V gives CDR1 MGHDK, CDR2 SYGVNS. CDR3: CASSMSGGGADTQYF.

The gene calls are TRBV5-5 and TRBJ2-7; TCRdb picks TRBD1, but there is no DNA to check that call. In germline, CDR1 is SGHKS, CDR2 YYEKEE (reference sequence). There are 16 residues in the CDR3. CDR3 residues: CASRRQSGSGLFEQYF.

V is TRBV7-2 and J is TRBJ2-1; TCRdb names TRBD2, which stays unverified in the absence of DNA. The CDR3 spans 16 residues. The germline V gene has CDR1 SGHTA and CDR2 FQGNSA. CDR3 sequence: CASSLSSTSGRRQQFF. The whole variable domain, filled in from reference TRBV7-2 and TRBJ2-1, reads GAGVSQSPSNKVTEKGKDVELRCDPISGHTALYWYRQSLGQGLEFLIYFQGNSAPDKSGLPSDRFSAERTGGSVSTLTIQRTQQEDSAVYLCASSLSSTSGRRQQFFGPGTRLTVL.

The V and J genes are TRBV12-3 or TRBV12-4 and TRBJ1-6; TCRdb lists TRBD1, though no DNA is available to test this call. This CDR3 region has 15 residues. This CDR3 is CASSRRDRVNSPLHF.

The chain recombines TRBV5-6 with TRBJ2-1. The CDR3 extends over 16 amino acids. Germline V gene lookup returns CDR1 SGHDT and CDR2 YYEEEE. The CDR3 reads CASSSVGGRPYNEQFF.

V and J are TRBV9 and TRBJ2-2; TCRdb proposes TRBD2, but this gene call is untestable without DNA. Per germline, CDR1 SGDLS and CDR2 YYNGEE. This CDR3 spans 16 amino acids. The CDR3 protein is CASSTNPGLASGELFF.

The chain is built from TRBV20-1 and TRBJ2-5. Germline CDR1 is DFQATT and CDR2 is SNEGSKA (reference sequence). The length of the CDR3 is 14 residues. CDR3 protein: CSARDQSPGETQYF.

This chain joins TRBV20-1 and TRBJ2-3; TCRdb proposes TRBD1, but this gene call is untestable without DNA. CDR3 length equals 17 residues. CDR1 and CDR2 (germline): DFQATT, SNEGSKA (reference sequence). The CDR3 is CSAIAGTPSGVGDTQYF.

V gene TRBV5-1 combines with J gene TRBJ2-5; without DNA, the TCRdb call of TRBD1 cannot be checked. The CDR3 has 13 amino acids. The germline CDR1 and CDR2 sequences are SGHRS and YFSETQ. CDR3 region: CASSGGHAETQYF.

The CDR3 is CSAGGGLVTNEQFF. This chain connects TRBV20-1 to TRBJ2-1; TCRdb's D call of TRBD2 is untestable without DNA. CDR1 and CDR2 (germline): DFQATT, SNEGSKA (reference sequence). The CDR3 spans 14 residues.

The chain joins TRBV20-1 to TRBJ1-2; TCRdb selects TRBD1, and the lack of DNA leaves this call unchecked. This CDR3 spans 13 amino acids. In germline, CDR1 is DFQATT, CDR2 SNEGSKA (reference sequence). This chain's CDR3 is CSAREGTGGGYTF.

The V gene is TRBV6-1, the J gene TRBJ1-5. Germline-derived CDR1 and CDR2 are MNHNS and SASEGT. The CDR3 consists of 15 residues. The CDR3 loop reads CASSEARAVNQPQHF.

The chain uses TRBV20-1 and TRBJ1-1; absent DNA, TCRdb's TRBD1 call cannot be checked. Germline V gives CDR1 DFQATT, CDR2 SNEGSKA (reference sequence). The CDR3 has 15 residues. This CDR3 reads CSARENRQGSTEAFF.

The rearrangement links TRBV20-1 to TRBJ1-5; the TRBD1 assignment by TCRdb is unverifiable without DNA. This CDR3 spans 16 amino acids. Looked up from germline, CDR1 is DFQATT and CDR2 is SNEGSKA (reference sequence). CDR3: CSAVHRSNILEQPQHF.

The rearrangement uses TRBV20-1 and TRBJ2-3; TCRdb's D call, TRBD1, is unchecked because there is no DNA. The CDR3 is 14 amino acids. Germline V CDR1 and CDR2: DFQATT, SNEGSKA (reference sequence). This CDR3 is CSAKDRGLTDTQYF.

The chain employs TRBV15 and TRBJ1-2. Looked up from germline, CDR1 is LNHNV and CDR2 is YYDKDF (reference sequence). The CDR3 consists of 14 residues. The CDR3 loop is CATSRERRVWSYTF.

CDR3 residues: CASSLDALATYEQYF. The gene calls are TRBV7-6 and TRBJ2-7. Germline V gene sequence: CDR1 SGHVS, CDR2 FNYEAQ. This CDR3 comprises 15 residues.

The chain employs TRBV27 and TRBJ2-1; TCRdb gives TRBD2 as the D gene, but with no DNA this cannot be confirmed. This CDR3 has 18 residues. Per germline, CDR1 MNHEY and CDR2 SMNVEV (reference sequence). CDR3 in amino acids: CASRRGSGTQTSYNEQFF.

This chain links TRBV5-4 with TRBJ2-1. The CDR3 runs to 12 residues. Germline CDR1 and CDR2: SGHNT and YYREEE (reference sequence). This CDR3 is CASSLSSKEQFF. The variable domain in full, with the rest retrieved from reference TRBV5-4 and TRBJ2-1, is ETGVTQSPTHLIKTRGQQVTLRCSSQSGHNTVSWYQQALGQGPQFIFQYYREEENGRGNFPPRFSGLQFPNYSSELNVNALELDDSALYLCASSLSSKEQFFGPGTRLTVL.

The V and J genes are TRBV4-3 and TRBJ2-1; checking the TCRdb D call of TRBD2 is not possible without DNA. The CDR3 runs 16 residues. The germline CDR1 and CDR2 sequences are LGHNA and YSLEER. The CDR3 is CASSQPASGSWAEQFF.

The chain employs TRBV29-1 and TRBJ2-1; TCRdb selects TRBD2, and the lack of DNA leaves this call unchecked. The CDR3 length is 16 residues. Germline CDR1 is SQVTM and CDR2 is ANQGSEA. The CDR3 spells CSVQSGLPLSYNEQFF.

The rearrangement uses TRBV6-5 and TRBJ2-6; TCRdb's D gene call, TRBD1, goes unchecked for lack of DNA. The germline CDR1 and CDR2 sequences are MNHEY and SVGAGI. The CDR3 consists of 17 residues. The CDR3 loop reads CASSSQGGVTGANVLTF.

The chain recombines TRBV2 with TRBJ1-1; without DNA, the TCRdb call of TRBD1 cannot be checked. The length of the CDR3 is 16 residues. Germline V CDR1 and CDR2: SNHLY, FYNNEI. The CDR3 reads CASSEVFRDKDTEAFF.